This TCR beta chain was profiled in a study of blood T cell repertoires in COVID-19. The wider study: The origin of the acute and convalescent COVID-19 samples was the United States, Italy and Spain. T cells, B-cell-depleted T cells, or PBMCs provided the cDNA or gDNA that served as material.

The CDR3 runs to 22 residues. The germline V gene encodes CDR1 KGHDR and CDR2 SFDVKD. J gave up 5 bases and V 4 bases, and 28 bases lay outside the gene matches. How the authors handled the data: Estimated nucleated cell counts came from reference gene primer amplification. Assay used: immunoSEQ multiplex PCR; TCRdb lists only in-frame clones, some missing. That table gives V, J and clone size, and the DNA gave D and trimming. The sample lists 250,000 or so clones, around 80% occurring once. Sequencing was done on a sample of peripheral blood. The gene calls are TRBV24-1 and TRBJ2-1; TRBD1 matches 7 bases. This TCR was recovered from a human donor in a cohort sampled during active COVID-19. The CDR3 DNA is TGTGCCACCAGTGACCCTACCGATTCGGGACAGAAGTCCCAAGTCATCAACAATGAGCAGTTCTTC. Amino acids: CATSDPTDSGQKSQVINNEQFF.